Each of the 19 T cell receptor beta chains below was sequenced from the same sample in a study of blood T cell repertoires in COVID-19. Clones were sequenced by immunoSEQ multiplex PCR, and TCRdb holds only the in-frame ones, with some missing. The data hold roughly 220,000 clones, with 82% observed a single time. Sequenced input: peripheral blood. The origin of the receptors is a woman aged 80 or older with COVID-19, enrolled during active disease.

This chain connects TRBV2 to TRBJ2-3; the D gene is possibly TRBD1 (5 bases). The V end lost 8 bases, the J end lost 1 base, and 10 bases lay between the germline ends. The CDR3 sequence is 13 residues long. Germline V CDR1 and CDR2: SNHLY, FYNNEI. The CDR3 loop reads CASGDRGTDTQYF. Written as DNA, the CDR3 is TGTGCCAGCGGAGACAGAGGCACAGATACGCAGTATTTT. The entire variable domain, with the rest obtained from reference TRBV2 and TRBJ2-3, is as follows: EPEVTQTPSHQVTQMGQEVILRCVPISNHLYFYWYRQILGQKVEFLVSFYNNEISEKSEIFDDQFSVERPDGSNFTLKIRSTKLEDSAMYFCASGDRGTDTQYFGPGTRLTVL.

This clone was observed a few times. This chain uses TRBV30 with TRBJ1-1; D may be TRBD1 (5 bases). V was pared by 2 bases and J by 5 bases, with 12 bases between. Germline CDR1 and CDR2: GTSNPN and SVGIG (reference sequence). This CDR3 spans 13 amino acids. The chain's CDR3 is CAWSSAGPTEAFF. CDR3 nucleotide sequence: TGTGCCTGGAGTTCGGCAGGGCCAACTGAAGCTTTCTTT.

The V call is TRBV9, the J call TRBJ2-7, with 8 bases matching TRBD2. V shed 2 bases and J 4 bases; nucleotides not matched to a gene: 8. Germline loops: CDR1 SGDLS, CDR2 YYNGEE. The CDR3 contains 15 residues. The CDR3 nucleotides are TGTGCCAGCAGCGTCCTTAGCGGGGCCGCTTACGAGCAGTACTTC. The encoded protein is CASSVLSGAAYEQYF. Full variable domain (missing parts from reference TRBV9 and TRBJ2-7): DSGVTQTPKHLITATGQRVTLRCSPRSGDLSVYWYQQSLDQGLQFLIQYYNGEERAKGNILERFSAQQFPDLHSELNLSSLELGDSALYFCASSVLSGAAYEQYFGPGTRLTVT.

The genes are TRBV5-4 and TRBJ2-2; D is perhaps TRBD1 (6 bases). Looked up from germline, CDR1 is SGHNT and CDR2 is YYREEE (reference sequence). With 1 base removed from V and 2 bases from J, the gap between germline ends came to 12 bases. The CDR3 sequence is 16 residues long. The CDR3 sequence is CASSLWLGANTGELFF. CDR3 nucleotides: TGTGCCAGCAGCTTGTGGTTGGGGGCCAACACCGGGGAGCTGTTTTTT. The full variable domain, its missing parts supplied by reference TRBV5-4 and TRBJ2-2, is ETGVTQSPTHLIKTRGQQVTLRCSSQSGHNTVSWYQQALGQGPQFIFQYYREEENGRGNFPPRFSGLQFPNYSSELNVNALELDDSALYLCASSLWLGANTGELFFGEGSRLTVL.

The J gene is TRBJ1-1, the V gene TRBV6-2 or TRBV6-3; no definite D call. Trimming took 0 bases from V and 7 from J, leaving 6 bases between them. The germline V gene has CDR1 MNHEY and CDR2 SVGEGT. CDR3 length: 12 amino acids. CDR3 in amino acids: CASSYSQVEAFF. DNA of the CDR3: TGTGCCAGCAGTTACTCCCAGGTTGAAGCTTTCTTT.

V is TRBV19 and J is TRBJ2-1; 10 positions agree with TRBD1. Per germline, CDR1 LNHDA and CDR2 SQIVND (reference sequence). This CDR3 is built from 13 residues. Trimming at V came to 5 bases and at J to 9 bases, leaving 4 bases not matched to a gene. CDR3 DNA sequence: TGTGCCAGTAGTTCGACAGGGGGCGTTGAGCAGTTCTTC. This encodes CASSSTGGVEQFF.

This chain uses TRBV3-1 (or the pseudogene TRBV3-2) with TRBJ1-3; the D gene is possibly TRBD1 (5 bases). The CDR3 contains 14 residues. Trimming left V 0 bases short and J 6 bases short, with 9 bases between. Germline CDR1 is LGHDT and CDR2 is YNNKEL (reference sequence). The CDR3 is CASSQDDRINTIYF. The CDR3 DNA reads TGTGCCAGCAGCCAAGATGACAGAATAAACACCATATATTTT.

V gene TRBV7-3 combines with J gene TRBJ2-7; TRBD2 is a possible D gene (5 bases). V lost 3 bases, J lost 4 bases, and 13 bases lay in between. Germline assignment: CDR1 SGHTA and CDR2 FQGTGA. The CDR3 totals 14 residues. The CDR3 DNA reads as TGTGCCAGCAGCTTGAACGGGAAGTATTACGAGCAGTACTTC. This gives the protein CASSLNGKYYEQYF.

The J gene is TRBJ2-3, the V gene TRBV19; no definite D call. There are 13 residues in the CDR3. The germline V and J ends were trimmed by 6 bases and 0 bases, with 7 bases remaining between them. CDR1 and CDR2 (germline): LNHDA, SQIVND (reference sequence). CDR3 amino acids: CASRARSTDTQYF. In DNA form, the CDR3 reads TGTGCCAGTAGAGCGAGGAGCACAGATACGCAGTATTTT. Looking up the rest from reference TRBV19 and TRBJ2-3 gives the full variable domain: DGGITQSPKYLFRKEGQNVTLSCEQNLNHDAMYWYRQDPGQGLRLIYYSQIVNDFQKGDIAEGYSVSREKKESFPLTVTSAQKNPTAFYLCASRARSTDTQYFGPGTRLTVL.

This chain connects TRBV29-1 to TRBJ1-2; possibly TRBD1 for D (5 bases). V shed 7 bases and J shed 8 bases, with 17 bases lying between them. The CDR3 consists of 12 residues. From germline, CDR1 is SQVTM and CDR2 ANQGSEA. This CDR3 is CSAGPAAGGYTF. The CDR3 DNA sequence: TGCAGCGCGGGACCGGCAGCCGGGGGCTACACCTTC. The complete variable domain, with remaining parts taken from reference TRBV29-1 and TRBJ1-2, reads SAVISQKPSRDICQRGTSLTIQCQVDSQVTMMFWYRQQPGQSLTLIATANQGSEATYESGFVIDKFPISRPNLTFSTLTVSNMSPEDSSIYLCSAGPAAGGYTFGSGTRLTVV.

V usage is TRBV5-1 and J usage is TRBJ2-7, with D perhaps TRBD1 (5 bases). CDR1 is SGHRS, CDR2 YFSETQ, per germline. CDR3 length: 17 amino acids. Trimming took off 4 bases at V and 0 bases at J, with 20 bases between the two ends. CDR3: CASSRQWVEDSSYEQYF. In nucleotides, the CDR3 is TGCGCCAGCAGCCGCCAGTGGGTAGAAGACAGCTCCTACGAGCAGTACTTC.

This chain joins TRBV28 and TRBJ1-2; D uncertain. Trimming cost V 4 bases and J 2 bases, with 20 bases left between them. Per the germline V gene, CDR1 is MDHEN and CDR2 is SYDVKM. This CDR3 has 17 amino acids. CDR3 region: CASSSPGRMGRNYGYTF. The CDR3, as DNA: TGTGCCAGCAGTTCCCCCGGGAGAATGGGTAGAAACTATGGCTACACCTTC.

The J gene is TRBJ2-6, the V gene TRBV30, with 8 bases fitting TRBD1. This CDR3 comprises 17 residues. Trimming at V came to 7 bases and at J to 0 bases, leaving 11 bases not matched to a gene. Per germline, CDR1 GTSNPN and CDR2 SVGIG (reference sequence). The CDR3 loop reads CASTSGQGTSGANVLTF. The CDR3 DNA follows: TGTGCCTCAACATCCGGACAGGGAACCTCTGGGGCCAACGTCCTGACTTTC.

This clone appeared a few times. The CDR3, as DNA: TGTGCCAGCAGTTGGGGACAGTCTAATTCACCCCTCCACTTT. This gives the protein CASSWGQSNSPLHF. This chain uses TRBV27 with TRBJ1-6, with 7 positions matching TRBD1. In germline, CDR1 is MNHEY, CDR2 SMNVEV (reference sequence). This CDR3 is built from 14 residues. V lost 4 bases and J lost 6; bases outside the gene matches: 3.

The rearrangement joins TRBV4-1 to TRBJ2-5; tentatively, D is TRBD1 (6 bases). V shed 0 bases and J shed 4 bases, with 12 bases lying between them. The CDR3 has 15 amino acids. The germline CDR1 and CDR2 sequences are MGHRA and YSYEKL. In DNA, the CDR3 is TGCGCCAGCAGCCAAGATTCAGGCAGGGGAGAGACCCAGTACTTC. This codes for CASSQDSGRGETQYF.

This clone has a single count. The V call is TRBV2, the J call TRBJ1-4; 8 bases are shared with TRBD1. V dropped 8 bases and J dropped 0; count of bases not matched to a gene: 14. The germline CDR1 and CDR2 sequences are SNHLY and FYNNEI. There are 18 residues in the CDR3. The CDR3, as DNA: TGTGCCAGCGTGAAGGACAGGCAGGGGGCCGCAACTAATGAAAAACTGTTTTTT. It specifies CASVKDRQGAATNEKLFF. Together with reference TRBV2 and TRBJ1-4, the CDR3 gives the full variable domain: EPEVTQTPSHQVTQMGQEVILRCVPISNHLYFYWYRQILGQKVEFLVSFYNNEISEKSEIFDDQFSVERPDGSNFTLKIRSTKLEDSAMYFCASVKDRQGAATNEKLFFGSGTQLSVL.

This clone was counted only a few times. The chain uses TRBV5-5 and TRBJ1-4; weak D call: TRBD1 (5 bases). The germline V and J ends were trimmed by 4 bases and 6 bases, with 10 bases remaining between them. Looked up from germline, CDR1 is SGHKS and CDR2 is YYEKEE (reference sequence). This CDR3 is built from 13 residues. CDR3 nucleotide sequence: TGTGCCAGCAGCAGCGGGGGTTATGAAAAACTGTTTTTT. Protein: CASSSGGYEKLFF. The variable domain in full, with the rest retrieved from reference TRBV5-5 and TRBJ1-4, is DAGVTQSPTHLIKTRGQQVTLRCSPISGHKSVSWYQQVLGQGPQFIFQYYEKEERGRGNFPDRFSARQFPNYSSELNVNALLLGDSALYLCASSSGGYEKLFFGSGTQLSVL.

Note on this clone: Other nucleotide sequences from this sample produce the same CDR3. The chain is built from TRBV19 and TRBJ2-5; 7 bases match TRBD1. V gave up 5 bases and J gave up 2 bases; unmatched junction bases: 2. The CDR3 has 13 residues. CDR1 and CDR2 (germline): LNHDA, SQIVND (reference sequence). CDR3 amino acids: CASSRTGQETQYF. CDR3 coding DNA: TGTGCCAGTAGTCGGACAGGACAAGAGACCCAGTACTTC. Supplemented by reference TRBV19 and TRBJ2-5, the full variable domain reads DGGITQSPKYLFRKEGQNVTLSCEQNLNHDAMYWYRQDPGQGLRLIYYSQIVNDFQKGDIAEGYSVSREKKESFPLTVTSAQKNPTAFYLCASSRTGQETQYFGPGTRLLVL.

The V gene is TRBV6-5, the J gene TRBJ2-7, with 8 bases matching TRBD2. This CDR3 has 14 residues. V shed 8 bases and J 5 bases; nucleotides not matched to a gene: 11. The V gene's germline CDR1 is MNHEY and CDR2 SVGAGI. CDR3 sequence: CASCLTSGLHEQYF. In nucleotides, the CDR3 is TGTGCCAGCTGCCTCACTAGCGGATTGCACGAGCAGTACTTC.